This is a list of T cell receptor beta chains from one sample in a study of blood T cells in healthy people across ages. One entry per CDR3 protein results from TCRdb running MiXCR on the 5' RACE reads. The table includes around 600,000 distinct CDR3 sequences, around 50% detected once. The sequencing input was blood. The receptor source for this set is a man of 80 years or more in good health. Each CDR3 is given without its conserved first and last residue. Rows may omit the clone size; those that give it use once, few, many or a size class.

clone size: few; V gene: TRBV6-5; J gene: TRBJ1-3; CDR3 protein: ASQGQGRNTIY
clone size: few; V gene: TRBV4-3; J gene: TRBJ2-7; CDR3 protein: ASSQVRLAGGEQY
clone size: few; V gene: TRBV7-9; J gene: TRBJ1-2; CDR3 protein: ASSLAQGRGYT
clone size: NA; V gene: TRBV6-2/TRBV6-3; J gene: TRBJ2-7; CDR3 protein: ASRLTGTPSYNEQY
clone size: many; V gene: TRBV6-5; J gene: TRBJ1-1; CDR3 protein: ASATYPLLNTEAF
clone size: few; V gene: TRBV4-3; J gene: TRBJ2-5; CDR3 protein: ASSQDGGVIETQY
clone size: once; V gene: TRBV3-1; J gene: TRBJ2-7; CDR3 protein: ASSQGGGSGSSYEQY
clone size: many; V gene: TRBV7-2; J gene: TRBJ2-2; CDR3 protein: ASSLGSTGELF
clone size: NA; V gene: TRBV20-1; J gene: TRBJ2-7; CDR3 protein: SARDGIAGVYEQY
clone size: few; V gene: TRBV20-1; J gene: TRBJ1-2; CDR3 protein: SASLWTVNYGYT
clone size: NA; V gene: TRBV4-3; J gene: TRBJ2-1; CDR3 protein: ASGQEVRPNEQF
clone size: NA; V gene: TRBV29-1; J gene: TRBJ2-7; CDR3 protein: SVMRGDRVYEQY
clone size: NA; V gene: TRBV2; J gene: TRBJ2-5; CDR3 protein: ASSPTGRVETQY
clone size: NA; V gene: TRBV29-1; J gene: TRBJ1-4; CDR3 protein: SVVGLNEKLF
clone size: NA; V gene: TRBV11-2; J gene: TRBJ2-2; CDR3 protein: ASSARSNTGELF
clone size: NA; V gene: TRBV10-2; J gene: TRBJ2-5; CDR3 protein: ASSGTGIETQY
clone size: few; V gene: TRBV10-3; J gene: TRBJ2-7; CDR3 protein: AIGLAYEQY
clone size: NA; V gene: TRBV7-3; J gene: TRBJ2-3; CDR3 protein: ASSLMLWAGGGTDTQY